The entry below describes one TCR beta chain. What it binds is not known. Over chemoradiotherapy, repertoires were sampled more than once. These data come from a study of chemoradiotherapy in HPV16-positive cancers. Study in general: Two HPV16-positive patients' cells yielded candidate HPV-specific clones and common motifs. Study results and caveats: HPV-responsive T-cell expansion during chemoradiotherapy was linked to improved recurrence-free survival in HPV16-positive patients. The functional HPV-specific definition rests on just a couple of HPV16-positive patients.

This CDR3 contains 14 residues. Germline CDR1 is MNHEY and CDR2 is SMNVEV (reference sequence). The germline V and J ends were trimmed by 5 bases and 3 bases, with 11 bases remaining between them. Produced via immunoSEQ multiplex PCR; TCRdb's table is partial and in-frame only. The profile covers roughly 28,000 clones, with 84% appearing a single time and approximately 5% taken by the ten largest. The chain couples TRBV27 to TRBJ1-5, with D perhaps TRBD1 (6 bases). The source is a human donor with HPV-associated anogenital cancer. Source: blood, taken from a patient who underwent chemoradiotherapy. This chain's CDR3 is CASSRTADNQPQHF. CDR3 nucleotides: TGTGCCAGCAGTCGGACAGCCGACAATCAGCCCCAGCATTTT.